This T cell receptor (beta chain) was captured in a study of T cells in Graves' hyperthyroidism and ophthalmopathy. In its sample, this clonotype was seen many times. The antigen is unknown. The PBMCs were sourced from fresh peripheral blood (approximately 9.6 ml). In germline, CDR1 is SGHAT, CDR2 FQDESV (reference sequence). The V end lost 7 bases, the J end lost 3 bases, and 12 bases lay between the germline ends. The CDR3 extends over 13 amino acids. General study points: Most clonotypes expanded in thyroid above 0.001 were likewise present in blood.

The investigators amplified TCR beta CDR3 regions from RNA transcripts. The TCR CDR3 first-round RT-PCR relied on the HTBI primer set. TCRdb re-derived calls from the multiplex PCR reads in MiXCR, one entry per CDR3 protein. Of about half a million distinct CDR3 sequences in the sample, less than 25% were seen once. What was sequenced was blood. The chain combines TRBV11-1 with TRBJ1-1, with unresolved D. This sequence originates from a man younger than 30 with Graves' hyperthyroidism. The CDR3: CASTSGWDTEAFF. Written as DNA, the CDR3 is TGTGCCAGCACGTCGGGTTGGGACACTGAAGCTTTCTTT.